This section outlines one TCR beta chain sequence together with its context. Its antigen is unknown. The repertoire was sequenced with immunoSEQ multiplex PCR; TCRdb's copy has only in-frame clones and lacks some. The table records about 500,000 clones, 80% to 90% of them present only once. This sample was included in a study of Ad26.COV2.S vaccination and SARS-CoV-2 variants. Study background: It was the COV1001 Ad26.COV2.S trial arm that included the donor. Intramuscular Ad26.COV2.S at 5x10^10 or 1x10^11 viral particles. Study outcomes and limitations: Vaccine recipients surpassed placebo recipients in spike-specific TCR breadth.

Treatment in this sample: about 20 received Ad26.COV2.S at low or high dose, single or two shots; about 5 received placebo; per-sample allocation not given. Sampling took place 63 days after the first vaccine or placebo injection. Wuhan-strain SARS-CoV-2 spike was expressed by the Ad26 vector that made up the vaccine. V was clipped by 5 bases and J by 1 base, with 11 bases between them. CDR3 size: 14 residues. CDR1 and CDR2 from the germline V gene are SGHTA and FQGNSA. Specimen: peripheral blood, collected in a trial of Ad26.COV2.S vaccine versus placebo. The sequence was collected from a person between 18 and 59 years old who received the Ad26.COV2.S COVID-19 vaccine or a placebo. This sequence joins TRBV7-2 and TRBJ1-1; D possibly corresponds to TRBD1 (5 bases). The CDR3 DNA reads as TGTGCCAGCAGCCCGCTTGACAGGAACACTGAAGCTTTCTTT. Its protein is CASSPLDRNTEAFF.